This T cell receptor beta chain stems from a study of regulatory T cells in long-lasting Graves disease. Comment on this clonotype: A read error is possible here, since a much larger clone lies one base away.

iRepertoire HTBI primers and Arm-PCR of CDR3 regions built TCR beta libraries. TCRdb fed the multiplex PCR reads into MiXCR, producing one record per CDR3 protein. The data show a few hundred thousand distinct CDR3 sequences, 16% seen once. Time point given: newly diagnosed GD, antithyroid drugs for less than 3 months. Construction of the TCR library relied on RNA isolated from PBMCs. Germline lookup yields CDR1 SNHLY and CDR2 FYNNEI. This CDR3 contains 14 residues. These data also formed part of another study, on T cells in Graves' hyperthyroidism and ophthalmopathy. That investigation notes: The TCR CDR3 first-round RT-PCR relied on the HTBI primer set. The model anticipated ophthalmopathy a median around six months pre-onset.

V usage is TRBV2 and J usage is TRBJ1-3, with no clear D. Sequencing was performed on peripheral blood mononuclear cells (PBMCs), taken at new diagnosis, from a patient treated with antithyroid drugs. The receptor was derived from a man aged 35 to 55 with Graves disease. CDR3 coding DNA: TGTGCCAGCAGTCCCATGCGCTCTGGAAGCACCATATATTTT. Translated: CASSPMRSGSTIYF.